Following are 31 T cell receptor beta chains from one sample sequenced in a study of T cell responses to AZD1222 COVID-19 vaccine. Sequencing was performed with immunoSEQ multiplex PCR; in TCRdb, only in-frame clones are kept and a portion is missing. Here the sample spans approximately 60,000 clones, approximately 80% being singletons. The specimen was peripheral blood, collected on day 0 of AZD1222 vaccination. Receptors were obtained from an adult in good health.

There are a few counts of this clone. The chain employs TRBV27 and TRBJ1-1; the D gene is possibly TRBD1 (5 bases). This CDR3 is built from 13 residues. Germline CDR1 MNHEY, CDR2 SMNVEV (reference sequence). Between the trimmed V and J ends, which lost 6 bases and 4 bases, there was a span of 12 bases. The CDR3 protein is CASRHQGSTEAFF. The CDR3 region has the DNA TGTGCCAGCAGGCATCAGGGAAGCACTGAAGCTTTCTTT.

This clone was seen a few times. The chain is built from TRBV3-1 (or the pseudogene TRBV3-2) and TRBJ2-2, with no clear D. The V gene lost 0 bases and the J gene lost 4 bases, with 6 bases spanning the gap. The V gene's germline CDR1 is LGHDT and CDR2 YNNKEL (reference sequence). The CDR3 length is 14 residues. In DNA form, the CDR3 reads TGTGCCAGCAGCCAAGATACCACCACCGGGGAGCTGTTTTTT. This encodes CASSQDTTTGELFF.

CDR3 protein: CASSQEETYEEQYF. The CDR3, as DNA: TGTGCCAGCAGCCAAGAGGAGACTTATGAGGAGCAGTACTTC. The V call is TRBV4-2, the J call TRBJ2-7, with unresolved D. This CDR3 comprises 14 residues. V was trimmed by 0 bases and J by 7 bases, leaving 13 bases between them. Germline V lookup: CDR1 LGHNA, CDR2 YNFKEQ.

V is TRBV4-3 and J is TRBJ1-1; 7 bases agree with TRBD1. Germline V gene lookup returns CDR1 LGHNA and CDR2 YSLEER. V shed 0 bases, J shed 0 bases, and the junction held 4 bases outside the gene matches. CDR3 size: 16 residues. This CDR3 reads CASSQDGGQLNTEAFF. CDR3 nucleotides: TGCGCCAGCAGCCAAGATGGGGGACAGCTGAACACTGAAGCTTTCTTT.

The chain carries TRBV30 and TRBJ2-7, with D possibly matching TRBD1 (5 bases). This CDR3 is built from 13 residues. Per germline, CDR1 GTSNPN and CDR2 SVGIG (reference sequence). V was shortened by 1 base and J by 6 bases, with 13 bases between the two germline ends. CDR3 sequence reads: CAWSDPGNGEQYF. The CDR3 nucleotides read TGTGCCTGGAGTGATCCAGGGAATGGCGAGCAGTACTTC.

The V call is TRBV3-1 (or the pseudogene TRBV3-2), the J call TRBJ2-1; D is undetermined. Trimming pared 4 bases from V and 4 bases from J, leaving 8 bases between. The CDR3 runs to 13 residues. Per germline, CDR1 LGHDT and CDR2 YNNKEL (reference sequence). Written as DNA, the CDR3 is TGTGCCAGCAGCCTTGGGCGGTACAATGAGCAGTTCTTC. Its protein product is CASSLGRYNEQFF.

V is TRBV6-5 and J is TRBJ2-2, with 7 bases lining up with TRBD1. The germline gives CDR1 MNHEY, CDR2 SVGAGI. The CDR3 has 15 residues. Trimming cost V 6 bases and J 3 bases; bases outside gene matches: 7. CDR3 residues: CASRRTGQYTGELFF. The CDR3 bases are TGTGCCAGCAGGAGGACAGGACAATACACCGGGGAGCTGTTTTTT.

The chain couples TRBV5-1 to TRBJ2-1; a possible D gene is TRBD2 (7 bases). The CDR3 totals 16 residues. In germline, CDR1 is SGHRS, CDR2 YFSETQ. The V and J ends lost 1 base and 2 bases respectively, with 13 bases between them. The CDR3 sequence is CASSLSGGGPYNEQFF. In DNA form, the CDR3 reads TGCGCCAGCAGCTTGTCTGGGGGGGGCCCCTACAATGAGCAGTTCTTC.

The gene calls are TRBV6-1 and TRBJ2-2, with D perhaps matching TRBD1 (8 bases). Germline V CDR1 and CDR2: MNHNS, SASEGT. Trimming took 5 bases from V and 7 from J, leaving 17 bases between them. The CDR3 spans 15 residues. The CDR3 DNA reads as TGTGCCAGCAGTTTCCGACAGGGGAGGGGCGGGGAGCTGTTTTTT. This sequence encodes CASSFRQGRGGELFF.

V and J are TRBV11-3 and TRBJ2-7; 8 bases fit TRBD1. This CDR3 region has 12 residues. Germline loops: CDR1 SGHNT, CDR2 YENEEA. V shed 9 bases and J 3 bases; nucleotides not matched to a gene: 4. CDR3 bases: TGTGCCAGTGGGACAGGAAACTACGAGCAGTACTTC. Translating it yields CASGTGNYEQYF.

In this sample, this clone turned up once. The V gene is TRBV7-2, the J gene TRBJ2-3; tentatively, D is TRBD2 (5 bases). With 6 bases removed from V and 0 bases from J, the gap between germline ends came to 10 bases. This CDR3 has 14 amino acids. The germline gives CDR1 SGHTA, CDR2 FQGNSA. The CDR3 coding sequence is TGTGCCAGCAGGGGAAGGACTAGCACAGATACGCAGTATTTT. Its protein is CASRGRTSTDTQYF. Supplemented by reference TRBV7-2 and TRBJ2-3, the full variable domain reads GAGVSQSPSNKVTEKGKDVELRCDPISGHTALYWYRQSLGQGLEFLIYFQGNSAPDKSGLPSDRFSAERTGGSVSTLTIQRTQQEDSAVYLCASRGRTSTDTQYFGPGTRLTVL.

The DNA of the CDR3 is TGTGCCATCCGACAGGGAGTTAATCAGCCCCAGCATTTT. This gives the protein CAIRQGVNQPQHF. J is TRBJ1-5 and V is TRBV2; 7 bases align to TRBD1. Germline V gene lookup returns CDR1 SNHLY and CDR2 FYNNEI. The CDR3 has 13 residues. J was trimmed by 4 bases and V by 10 bases; bases with no gene match: 7.

This chain uses TRBV11-2 with TRBJ1-5, with D possibly matching TRBD1 (6 bases). Germline assignment: CDR1 SGHAT and CDR2 FQNNGV. This CDR3 is built from 17 residues. Trimming left V 5 bases short and J 6 bases short, with 23 bases between. CDR3 DNA: TGTGCCAGCAGCCCCCAGACAGGCGGGGCCTTAGGTCAGCCCCAGCATTTT. Its protein is CASSPQTGGALGQPQHF.

V usage is TRBV7-2 and J usage is TRBJ2-2, with 11 bases matching TRBD2. The germline CDR1 and CDR2 sequences are SGHTA and FQGNSA. CDR3 length: 16 residues. V was clipped by 1 base and J by 5 bases; unmatched bases: 3. CDR3 bases: TGTGCCAGCAGCTTAGTAGCGGGGGGGTTGACCGGGGAGCTGTTTTTT. Protein product: CASSLVAGGLTGELFF.

The chain uses TRBV13 and TRBJ1-3; D is undetermined. Germline loops: CDR1 PRHDT, CDR2 FYEKMQ (reference sequence). The V end lost 1 base, the J end lost 6 bases, and 7 bases lay between the germline ends. The CDR3 length is 13 residues. CDR3 in amino acids: CASSLEVENTIYF. CDR3 coding DNA: TGTGCCAGCAGCTTAGAGGTGGAAAACACCATATATTTT.

There are a few counts of this clone. J is TRBJ2-7 and V is TRBV29-1; D is undetermined. Between the trimmed V and J ends, which lost 0 bases and 3 bases, there was a span of 3 bases. Germline V CDR1 and CDR2: SQVTM, ANQGSEA. The CDR3 covers 11 residues. The CDR3 sequence is CSVEDNYEQYF. CDR3 nucleotide sequence: TGCAGCGTTGAAGACAACTACGAGCAGTACTTC.

This sequence joins TRBV24-1 and TRBJ1-2, with 7 nucleotides matching TRBD1. The CDR3 extends over 13 amino acids. Per the germline V gene, CDR1 is KGHDR and CDR2 is SFDVKD. Trimming took 9 bases from V and 4 from J; bases not matched to a gene: 7. The DNA of the CDR3 is TGTGCCACCTCCGGGGGGACAGCCTATGGCTACACCTTC. Encoded protein: CATSGGTAYGYTF.

The V call is TRBV6-2 or TRBV6-3, the J call TRBJ1-2, with D unresolved. Germline loops: CDR1 MNHEY, CDR2 SVGEGT. This CDR3 comprises 12 residues. The germline V and J ends were trimmed by 6 bases and 8 bases, with 13 bases remaining between them. The CDR3 spells CASSDLARGYTF. In nucleotides, the CDR3 is TGTGCCAGCAGCGACCTAGCCCGGGGCTACACCTTC.

The chain joins TRBV9 to TRBJ1-6, with D tentatively TRBD1 (6 bases). Trimming left V 3 bases short and J 8 bases short, with 18 bases between. CDR1 SGDLS and CDR2 YYNGEE come from the germline V gene. The CDR3 is made up of 16 amino acids. The CDR3 region has the DNA TGTGCCAGCAGCGGTAGGGGTGGGACACCGGATTCACCCCTCCACTTT. This translates into CASSGRGGTPDSPLHF.

This clone was counted a few times. V usage is TRBV3-1 (or the pseudogene TRBV3-2) and J usage is TRBJ2-7, with 7 bases matching TRBD2. V shed 4 bases, J shed 4 bases, and the junction held 10 bases outside the gene matches. The germline gives CDR1 LGHDT, CDR2 YNNKEL (reference sequence). The CDR3 contains 15 residues. The DNA of the CDR3 is TGTGCCAGCAGCCGTTGGACGCCCGGGGGGTACGAGCAGTACTTC. Protein: CASSRWTPGGYEQYF.

The chain couples TRBV29-1 to TRBJ2-2; 10 bases map to TRBD1. The CDR3 runs to 15 residues. Losses at the gene ends were 4 bases for V and 4 bases for J; bases not matched to a gene: 6. Germline loops: CDR1 SQVTM, CDR2 ANQGSEA. The CDR3 DNA is TGCAGCGTTGGGGGCGGGACAGGGGTCACCGGGGAGCTGTTTTTT. Translation: CSVGGGTGVTGELFF.

This rearrangement joins TRBV11-3 to TRBJ1-6; D unresolved. With 3 bases removed from V and 8 bases from J, the gap between germline ends came to 8 bases. Germline loops: CDR1 SGHNT, CDR2 YENEEA. The CDR3 is 13 amino acids. The CDR3 sequence is CASSLGTYSPLHF. The CDR3 DNA reads TGTGCCAGCAGCTTGGGCACCTATTCACCCCTCCACTTT.

V gene TRBV5-6 combines with J gene TRBJ2-3; D call uncertain. CDR3 length: 16 amino acids. CDR1 and CDR2 (germline): SGHDT, YYEEEE. V was pared by 0 bases and J by 2 bases, with 13 bases between. The CDR3 is CASSLATEAFTDTQYF. The CDR3 coding sequence is TGTGCCAGCAGCTTGGCGACGGAAGCTTTCACAGATACGCAGTATTTT.

V usage is TRBV12-3 or TRBV12-4 and J usage is TRBJ2-5; D unresolved. This CDR3 is built from 13 residues. The V gene lost 3 bases and the J gene lost 2 bases, with 7 bases spanning the gap. The CDR3 sequence: CASSFRRQETQYF. For the CDR3, the DNA is TGTGCCAGCAGTTTTCGGCGACAAGAGACCCAGTACTTC.

This CDR3 is CASSLLEGANSPLHF. The DNA for the CDR3 is TGTGCCAGCAGCTTATTGGAGGGAGCCAATTCACCCCTCCACTTT. V and J are TRBV7-9 and TRBJ1-6; D unresolved. Germline loops: CDR1 SEHNR, CDR2 FQNEAQ (reference sequence). The V end lost 2 bases, the J end lost 7 bases, and 12 bases lay between the germline ends. This CDR3 is built from 15 residues.

This sequence joins TRBV25-1 and TRBJ2-3; no clear D gene. V gave up 6 bases and J gave up 4 bases, with 11 bases separating them. Germline V gives CDR1 MGHDK, CDR2 SYGVNS. The CDR3 totals 13 residues. The CDR3 bases are TGTGCCAGCAGCCGGACCAAGGCAGATACGCAGTATTTT. It codes for CASSRTKADTQYF.

The genes are TRBV27 and TRBJ2-7; tentative D call: TRBD1 (6 bases). Trimming cost V 2 bases and J 4 bases, with 12 bases left between them. Germline V gene sequence: CDR1 MNHEY, CDR2 SMNVEV (reference sequence). This CDR3 has 14 amino acids. The chain's CDR3 is CASSLGTGFYEQYF. The CDR3 DNA reads as TGTGCCAGCAGTTTAGGTACAGGGTTTTACGAGCAGTACTTC.

This chain joins TRBV28 and TRBJ2-1; TRBD2 might be the D (6 bases). The V end lost 5 bases, the J end lost 4 bases, and 21 bases lay between the germline ends. CDR1 is MDHEN and CDR2 is SYDVKM in the germline V gene. The CDR3 sequence is 17 residues long. CDR3 nucleotide sequence: TGTGCCAGCAGTACATCCTCCGGGACTCTGGGGTACAATGAGCAGTTCTTC. This gives the protein CASSTSSGTLGYNEQFF.

The gene calls are TRBV18 and TRBJ2-2; a possible D gene is TRBD1 (6 bases). With 2 bases removed from V and 6 bases from J, the gap between germline ends came to 7 bases. Germline V lookup: CDR1 KGHSH, CDR2 LQKENI. The CDR3 sequence is 13 residues long. The CDR3 reads CASSPSGAGELFF. The CDR3 DNA reads as TGTGCCAGCTCACCATCAGGGGCCGGGGAGCTGTTTTTT.

J is TRBJ1-1 and V is TRBV5-4; TRBD1 aligns across 8 bases. There are 14 residues in the CDR3. J gave up 3 bases and V 7 bases, and 8 bases lay outside the gene matches. Per germline, CDR1 SGHNT and CDR2 YYREEE (reference sequence). In nucleotides, the CDR3 is TGTGCCAGCTCTAGGGACAGGAAAGACACTGAAGCTTTCTTT. Translating gives CASSRDRKDTEAFF.

The V gene is TRBV6-2 or TRBV6-3, the J gene TRBJ1-1, with 9 bases fitting TRBD1. CDR3 length: 15 residues. The junction had 11 bases not matched to a gene; V was cut back by 5 bases and J by 7 bases. Germline loops: CDR1 MNHEY, CDR2 SVGEGT. The CDR3 nucleotides are TGTGCCAGCAGTCGGCCACAGGGGGCGCATATTGAAGCTTTCTTT. Its translation is CASSRPQGAHIEAFF.